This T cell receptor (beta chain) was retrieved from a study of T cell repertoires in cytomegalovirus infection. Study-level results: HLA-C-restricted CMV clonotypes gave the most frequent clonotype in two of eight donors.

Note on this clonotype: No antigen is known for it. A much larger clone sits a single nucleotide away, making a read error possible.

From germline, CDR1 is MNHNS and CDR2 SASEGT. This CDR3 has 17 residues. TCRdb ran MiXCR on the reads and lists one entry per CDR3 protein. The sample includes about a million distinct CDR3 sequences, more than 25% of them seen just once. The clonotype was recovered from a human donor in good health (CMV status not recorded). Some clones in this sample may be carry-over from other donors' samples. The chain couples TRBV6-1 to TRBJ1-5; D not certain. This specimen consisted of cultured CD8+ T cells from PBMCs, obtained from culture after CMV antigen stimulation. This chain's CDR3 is CASSYKGKVTGIQPRHF. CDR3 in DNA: TGTGCCAGCAGTTACAAAGGGAAAGTTACGGGTATTCAGCCCCGGCATTTT.